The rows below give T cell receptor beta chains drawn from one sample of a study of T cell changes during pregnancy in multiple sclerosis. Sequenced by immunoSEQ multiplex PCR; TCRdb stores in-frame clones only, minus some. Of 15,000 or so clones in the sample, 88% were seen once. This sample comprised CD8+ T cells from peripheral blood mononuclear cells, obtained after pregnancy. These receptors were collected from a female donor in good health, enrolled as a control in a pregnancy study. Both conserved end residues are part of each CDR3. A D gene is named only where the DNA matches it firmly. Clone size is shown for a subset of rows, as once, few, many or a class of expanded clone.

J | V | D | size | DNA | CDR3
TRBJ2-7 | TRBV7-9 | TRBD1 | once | TGTGCCAGCAGCACGGCCCAGGGGGCTTGGACGGAGCAGTACTTC | CASSTAQGAWTEQYF
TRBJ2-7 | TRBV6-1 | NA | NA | TGTGCCAGCAGTGACCCTTCCTACGAGCAGTACTTC | CASSDPSYEQYF
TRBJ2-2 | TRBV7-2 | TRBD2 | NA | TGTGCCAGCAGCCCCGGACTAGCGGGAGTACAAACCGGGGAGCTGTTTTTT | CASSPGLAGVQTGELFF
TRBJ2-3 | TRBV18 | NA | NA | TGTGCCAGCTCCGAGGCCTGGAGCTCGGCAGATACGCAGTATTTT | CASSEAWSSADTQYF
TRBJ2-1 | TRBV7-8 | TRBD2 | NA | TGTGCCAGCAGCTTATATGGAGGGGCTAGCGGGAGGTACAATGAGCAGTTCTTC | CASSLYGGASGRYNEQFF
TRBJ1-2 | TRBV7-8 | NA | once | TGTGCCAGCAGCCTCTGGAAAACAGGGCAAGGGACCTTC | CASSLWKTGQGTF
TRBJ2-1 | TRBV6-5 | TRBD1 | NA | TGTGCCAGCAGTTACTCGATCCAGGGGGCAGGTGATGGGCAGTTCTTC | CASSYSIQGAGDGQFF
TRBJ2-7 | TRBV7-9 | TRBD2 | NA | TGTGCCAGCAGCGGGACTAGCGGGTGGAAACCCTACGAGCAGTACTTC | CASSGTSGWKPYEQYF
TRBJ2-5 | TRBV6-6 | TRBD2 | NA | TGTGCCAGCAGTAGCGGGGGGATGTACCAAGAGACCCAGTACTTC | CASSSGGMYQETQYF
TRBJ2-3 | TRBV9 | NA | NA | TGTGCCAGCAGCGTAGGACAGAGCACAGATACGCAGTATTTT | CASSVGQSTDTQYF
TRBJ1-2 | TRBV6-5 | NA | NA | TGTGCCACCACCAGGGAAGGTCGGAACTATGGCTACACCTTC | CATTREGRNYGYTF
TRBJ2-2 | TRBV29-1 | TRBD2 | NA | TGCAGCGTAACGGGGACAGGGACTAGCGGGAACACCGGGGAGCTGTTTTTT | CSVTGTGTSGNTGELFF
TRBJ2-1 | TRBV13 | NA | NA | TGTGCCAGCAGCTTAGGCCTGGGTGGGGACTCCAATGAGCAGTTCTTC | CASSLGLGGDSNEQFF
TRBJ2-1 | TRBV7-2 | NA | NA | TGTGCCAGCAGCCCCAGGTACAATGAGCAGTTCTTC | CASSPRYNEQFF
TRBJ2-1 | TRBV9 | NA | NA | TGTGCCAGCAGCGTTACTTACAATGAGCAGTTCTTC | CASSVTYNEQFF
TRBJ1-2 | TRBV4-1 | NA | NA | TGCGCCAGCAGCCAAGCCCCTCTATCCCATGGCTACACCTTC | CASSQAPLSHGYTF
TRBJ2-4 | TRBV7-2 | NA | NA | TGTGCCAGCAGCCCAAGCTCAGCCAAAAACATTCAGTACTTC | CASSPSSAKNIQYF
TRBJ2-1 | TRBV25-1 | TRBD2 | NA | TGTGCCAGCAGTGAAATCTCGGGACTAGCGGGGGTCCTAAATGAGCAGTTCTTC | CASSEISGLAGVLNEQFF
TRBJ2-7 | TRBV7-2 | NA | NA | TGTGCCAGTAAGGACTACTCGACCTACGAGCAGTACTTC | CASKDYSTYEQYF
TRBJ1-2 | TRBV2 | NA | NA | TGTGCCAGCAGTGCTTCAGGGTATGGCTACACCTTC | CASSASGYGYTF
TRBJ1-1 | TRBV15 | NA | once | TGTGCCACCAGCAGAGATTTAGGGGTCACTGAAGCTTTCTTT | CATSRDLGVTEAFF
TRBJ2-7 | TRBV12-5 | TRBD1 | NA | TGTGCTAGTGGTCAACAGGGGTCCTACGAGCAGTACTTC | CASGQQGSYEQYF